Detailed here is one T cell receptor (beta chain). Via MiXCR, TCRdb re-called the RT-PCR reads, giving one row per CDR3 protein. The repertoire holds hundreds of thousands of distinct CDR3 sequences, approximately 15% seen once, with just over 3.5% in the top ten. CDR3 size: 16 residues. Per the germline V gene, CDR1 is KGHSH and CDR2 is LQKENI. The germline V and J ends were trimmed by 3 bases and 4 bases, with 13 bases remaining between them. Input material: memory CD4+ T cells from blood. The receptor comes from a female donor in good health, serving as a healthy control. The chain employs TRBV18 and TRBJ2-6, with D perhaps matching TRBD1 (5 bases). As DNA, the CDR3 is TGTGCCAGCTCACCGGCTAGGGGTGACGGGGCCAACGTCCTGACTTTC. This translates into CASSPARGDGANVLTF.